This T cell receptor (beta chain) was recovered during a study of cytomegalovirus exposure and HLA in healthy donors. The CDR3 is 16 amino acids. The V gene end was trimmed by 1 base and the J gene end by 4 bases; junction bases not matched to a gene: 4. CDR1 is SGHDT and CDR2 is YYEEEE in the germline V gene. Separation from the roughly 600-subject first cohort characterized the roughly 120-subject validation cohort, to which the donors belonged. The protocol was immunoSEQ multiplex PCR, while the TCRdb copy is restricted to in-frame clones and leaves out a portion. The sample lists about 360,000 clones; 86% were seen once. The study, taken as a whole, reports: The study found most TCR sequences rare, yet found some public TCRs in many donors. Subsequent analysis showed first-cohort TCR clusters tending to co-occur in more than 90 validation repertoires.

As for this clone: Its target is not known.

The rearrangement links TRBV5-6 to TRBJ2-6, with TRBD1 matching over 8 bases. The sequence derives from a woman aged 18-29 years in good health and CMV-seronegative. Source material: PBMCs. CDR3 nucleotide sequence: TGTGCCAGCAGCTTGCAGGGGGCGCGAGGGGCCAACGTCCTGACTTTC. Protein product: CASSLQGARGANVLTF.